The 17 T cell receptor beta chains below all came from one sample that was sequenced in a study of tumor and adjacent non-tumor tissue in lung cancer. TCRbeta libraries were built with three rounds of nested PCR, modified from ARM-PCR. MiXCR, applied by TCRdb to the multiplex PCR reads, yields one record per CDR3 protein. The profile covers more than 85,000 distinct CDR3 sequences, with about 61% appearing a single time and over 15% taken by the ten largest. This sample's RNA came from whole unsorted tissue. This non-tumor lung sample came from over 3 cm beyond the tumor edge. Sequencing was performed on distant non-tumor lung tissue. The source is a man aged 55 to 69 with non-small cell lung cancer.

Comment on this clonotype: This may arise from a read error, as a much more abundant clone is one base away. The V call is TRBV30, the J call TRBJ2-2, with D possibly being TRBD2 (7 bases). The germline V gene has CDR1 GTSNPN and CDR2 SVGIG (reference sequence). This CDR3 is built from 14 residues. In nucleotides, the CDR3 is TGTCCCTGGAACGGGGGGCATGCCACCGGGGAGCTGTTTTTT. This gives the protein CPWNGGHATGELFF.

This clonotype occurred once. The chain recombines TRBV4-2 with TRBJ2-2, with 7 nucleotides matching TRBD1. J gave up 2 bases and V 8 bases, and 11 bases lay outside the gene matches. The CDR3 has 16 amino acids. Per the germline V gene, CDR1 is LGHNA and CDR2 is YNFKEQ. CDR3 region: CASGPRGGNNTGELFF. The CDR3 coding sequence is TGTGCCAGCGGCCCGCGAGGGGGCAACAACACCGGGGAGCTGTTTTTT.

This clonotype appeared a single time. A much larger clone sits a single nucleotide away, making a read error possible. The chain links TRBV28 to TRBJ2-5; D possibly corresponds to TRBD2 (6 bases). V was shortened by 8 bases and J by 5 bases, with 18 bases between the two germline ends. Germline V gene data show CDR1 as MDHEN and CDR2 as SYDVKM. This CDR3 is built from 14 residues. CDR3 DNA: TGTGCCAGCTGTTGGACCGAGGGGAGGGAGACCCAGTACTTC. Protein: CASCWTEGRETQYF.

Details on this clonotype: An end of the junction does not agree with germline; a read error may underlie this. This rearrangement joins TRBV11-3 to TRBJ2-2, with a tentative D call TRBD2 (5 bases). The CDR3 consists of 14 residues. Germline V gives CDR1 SGHNT, CDR2 YENEEA. The CDR3 DNA sequence: TGTGCCAGCAGCCCCGAGCAGCTCATCGGGGAGCTGTTTTTC. Translating it yields CASSPEQLIGELFF.

Regarding this clonotype: At one of its ends the junction is not consistent with the germline gene, which may arise from a read error. The chain employs TRBV12-5 and TRBJ1-5; D gene unclear. This CDR3 is 18 amino acids long. CDR1 is LGHNT, CDR2 FRNRAP, per germline. The CDR3 nucleotides are TGTGCTAGTGATTTGGGTCACTTCGGACCCTTTGGGGATCAGCCCCAGCATTTT. Protein sequence: CASDLGHFGPFGDQPQHF.

The chain couples TRBV28 to TRBJ2-2; TRBD2 matches at 9 bases. Trimming at V came to 6 bases and at J to 1 base, leaving 9 bases not matched to a gene. This CDR3 spans 17 amino acids. The germline gives CDR1 MDHEN, CDR2 SYDVKM. This CDR3 is CASSPRFSGRNTGELFF. Here the CDR3 DNA reads TGTGCCAGCAGCCCAAGGTTTAGCGGGAGGAACACCGGGGAGCTGTTTTTT.

Details on this clonotype: Compared with germline, one end of the junction differs, possibly owing to a read error. This chain joins TRBV11-3 and TRBJ2-2, with D perhaps TRBD1 (6 bases). This CDR3 is built from 17 residues. In germline, CDR1 is SGHNT, CDR2 YENEEA. The CDR3 coding sequence is TGTGCCAGCAGCCCCCCCTCCGGGACATCGAACACCGGGGAGCTCTTTTTT. Protein product: CASSPPSGTSNTGELFF. Variable domain in full (rest from reference TRBV11-3 and TRBJ2-2): EAGVVQSPRYKIIEKKQPVAFWCNPISGHNTLYWYLQNLGQGPELLIRYENEEAVDDSQLPKDRFSAERLKGVDSTLKIQPAELGDSAVYLCASSPPSGTSNTGELFFGEGSRLTVL.

In the case of this clonotype: Possible read error: a much larger clone is one base away. V usage is TRBV6-6 and J usage is TRBJ2-3; D ambiguous. Germline V CDR1 and CDR2: MNHNY, SVGAGI (reference sequence). The CDR3 totals 14 residues. The chain's CDR3 is CVSSSRGSTDTQYF. CDR3 sequence (DNA): TGTGTCAGCAGTTCCAGAGGTAGCACAGATACGCAGTATTTT.

On this clonotype itself: A read error may account for a junction end that differs from germline. The V call is TRBV11-2, the J call TRBJ2-2; the D gene is possibly TRBD2 (5 bases). This CDR3 is 13 amino acids long. The germline CDR1 and CDR2 sequences are SGHAT and FQNNGV. The CDR3 sequence is CASSLEGAGEQFF. The CDR3 DNA is TGTGCCAGCAGCCTAGAGGGCGCCGGGGAGCAGTTTTTT.

Notes on this clonotype: This could be a read error, since a much larger clone is one nucleotide away. The CDR3 sequence: CGFPGGSYNEQFF. The CDR3 nucleotides read TGCGGTTTCCCCGGGGGGAGTTACAATGAGCAGTTCTTC. The chain couples TRBV20-1 to TRBJ2-1; 7 nucleotides line up with TRBD2. CDR3 length: 13 amino acids. Germline V lookup: CDR1 DFQATT, CDR2 SNEGSKA (reference sequence).

On this clonotype itself: One end of the junction varies from germline; a read error may be responsible. The chain employs TRBV5-1 and TRBJ2-1; 11 positions agree with TRBD2. CDR3 length: 16 residues. Germline CDR1 and CDR2: SGHRS and YFSETQ. The CDR3 loop is CANSPGTSGGSDEQFF. The CDR3 coding sequence is TGCGCCAACAGCCCGGGGACTAGCGGTGGGAGTGATGAGCAGTTCTTC.

The V and J genes are TRBV11-1 and TRBJ2-1; D is undetermined. CDR1 and CDR2 (germline): SGHAT, FQDESV (reference sequence). Trimming took off 1 base at V and 15 bases at J, with 16 bases between the two ends. The CDR3 consists of 13 residues. Here the CDR3 reads CASSLELSTRPFF. Here the CDR3 DNA reads TGTGCCAGCAGCTTAGAACTTTCAACAAGGCCGTTCTTC.

Notes on this clonotype: A single base separates this from a much larger clone, so it may be a read error. J is TRBJ2-2 and V is TRBV20-1, with 9 bases lining up with TRBD2. Germline V CDR1 and CDR2: DFQATT, SNEGSKA (reference sequence). The length of the CDR3 is 16 residues. The CDR3 region has the DNA TGCAGTGATAGAGATATGCGGGGGGGAAACACCGGGGAGCTGTTTTTT. Translated: CSDRDMRGGNTGELFF.

CDR3 region: CASSFGGGLGHNTGELFF. The CDR3, as DNA: TGTGCCAGCAGTTTCGGTGGGGGACTGGGACACAACACCGGGGAGCTGTTTTTT. The gene calls are TRBV28 and TRBJ2-2, with D tentatively TRBD1 or TRBD2 (6 bases each). V shed 3 bases and J shed 2 bases, with 19 bases lying between them. The CDR3 spans 18 residues. CDR1 and CDR2 from the germline V gene are MDHEN and SYDVKM.

As to this clonotype: Possible read error: a much larger clone is one base away. The chain employs TRBV28 and TRBJ2-7; possibly TRBD2 for D (6 bases). This CDR3 spans 15 amino acids. Germline V gene lookup returns CDR1 MDHEN and CDR2 SYDVKM. The V end lost 7 bases, the J end lost 2 bases, and 18 bases lay between the germline ends. CDR3 nucleotides: TGTGCCAGCATAGCACCGGGAGATGGGGCCTACGAGCAGTACTTC. Its translation is CASIAPGDGAYEQYF.

In the case of this clonotype: Just one base apart from a much larger clone, this may be a read error. The J gene is TRBJ2-5, the V gene TRBV4-2, with D possibly being TRBD1 (5 bases). The germline V gene has CDR1 LGHNA and CDR2 YNFKEQ. The CDR3 is 14 residues long. The CDR3 is CASGQGPSRETQYF. The CDR3 DNA sequence: TGTGCCAGCGGCCAGGGTCCCTCGAGGGAGACCCAGTACTTC.

In this sample, this clonotype turned up a few times. A much larger clone differs by one base, so this may be a read error. The J gene is TRBJ2-5, the V gene TRBV5-4; no clear D. Germline CDR1 SGHNT, CDR2 YYREEE (reference sequence). With 1 base removed from V and 5 bases from J, the gap between germline ends came to 9 bases. The CDR3 contains 13 residues. This chain's CDR3 is CASSLPRSETQYF. The CDR3 DNA reads as TGTGCCAGCAGCTTGCCAAGATCGGAGACCCAGTACTTC.